This TCR beta chain comes out of a study of T-cell reconstitution after alpha-beta-depleted transplantation in children. Findings and caveats of the study: Surviving recipient T cells and thymic progenitors underlay high day-60 TCRbeta diversity in some patients. Reported findings indicate that, about two months after transplant, alpha-beta T cells came from several hundred expanded clones, which were derived from non-depleted graft cells. T-cell counts and diversity were attributed mostly to newly produced T cells one year after transplant.

On this clonotype: Its antigen is undetermined.

V shed 5 bases, J shed 5 bases, and the junction held 5 bases outside the gene matches. This CDR3 contains 14 residues. The germline V gene encodes CDR1 KGHDR and CDR2 SFDVKD. Researchers prepared the TCRbeta library using unique molecular identifiers, the study reports. TCRdb redid the calling of the PCR reads with MiXCR, one entry per CDR3 protein. The sample includes 250,000 to 400,000 distinct CDR3 sequences, around 25% of them seen just once. The TCR sequence derives from a male patient younger than 18 who had a stem cell transplant for acute lymphoblastic leukemia, so the T cells may come from the graft donor. This chain links TRBV24-1 with TRBJ2-7; TRBD1 agrees at 10 bases. The specimen comprised PBMCs, mostly from graft donor cells, sampled 180 days after TCRalphabeta/CD19-depleted stem cell transplant. The CDR3 region has the DNA TGTGCCACCAGTGCCGGGACAGGGGACCACGAGCAGTACTTC. This translates into CATSAGTGDHEQYF.